This T cell receptor beta chain was profiled in a study of PD-1 blockade in classical Hodgkin lymphoma. Broader study findings: Before treatment, TCR diversity in newly diagnosed patients was reportedly lower than in healthy donors. In CD4+ cells, TCR diversity went up significantly by C4D1, but in CD8+ cells it did not.

This CDR3 comprises 13 residues. J lost 7 bases, V lost 10 bases, and 2 bases had no gene match. In germline, CDR1 is SNHLY, CDR2 FYNNEI. Regarding time point: cycle 4 day 1 (C4D1), after more than 5 weeks of nivolumab. Relapse after autologous stem cell transplantation occurred in every patient, and brentuximab vedotin exposure varied. The method was immunoSEQ multiplex PCR; TCRdb's version includes in-frame clones alone and lacks a portion of them. The table shows about 13,000 clones, with 80% to 90% occurring only once. Concerning this clone: Its specificity is unknown.

The V gene is TRBV2, the J gene TRBJ2-1, with TRBD2 matching 15 bases. This sequence was found in a human donor with classical Hodgkin lymphoma. The sample consisted of peripheral blood mononuclear cells (PBMCs), taken before the fourth cycle of nivolumab. CDR3 amino acids: CATGTSGRNEQFF. The CDR3 DNA is TGTGCCACCGGGACTAGCGGGAGGAATGAGCAGTTCTTC. The full variable domain, completed using reference TRBV2 and TRBJ2-1, is EPEVTQTPSHQVTQMGQEVILRCVPISNHLYFYWYRQILGQKVEFLVSFYNNEISEKSEIFDDQFSVERPDGSNFTLKIRSTKLEDSAMYFCATGTSGRNEQFFGPGTRLTVL.